This T cell receptor beta chain derives from a study of blood T cells in healthy people across ages. Study-wide results and limits: More naive CD4+ cells and higher diversity marked long-lived donors relative to aged donors. Without sorted subsets, naive and antigen-experienced compartments could not be conclusively compared. A strong correlation was seen between TCR beta diversity and naive T cell percentage.

To note about this clonotype: Its cognate antigen is unknown. At one end, the junction sequence differs from germline, possibly due to a read error.

Primers used in a second PCR of about 6 to 12 cycles were a sample-barcoded 5' primer and a J-beta primer mix. MiXCR, applied by TCRdb to the 5' RACE reads, yields one record per CDR3 protein. Of over a million distinct CDR3 sequences in the sample, around 42% are singletons; the top ten hold roughly 7.7%. Caucasian, healthy and from Russia, the donors were aged between about 6 and 90. Germline assignment: CDR1 DFQATT and CDR2 SNEGSKA (reference sequence). The CDR3 extends over 14 amino acids. This rearrangement joins TRBV20-1 to TRBJ1-6, with a tentative D call TRBD1 (5 bases). What was sequenced was blood. This receptor was obtained from a woman aged 18-35 years in good health. The CDR3 sequence: CRARAGPPNSPLHF. In DNA form, the CDR3 reads TGCAGGGCTAGGGCGGGACCCCCAAATTCACCCCTCCACTTT.